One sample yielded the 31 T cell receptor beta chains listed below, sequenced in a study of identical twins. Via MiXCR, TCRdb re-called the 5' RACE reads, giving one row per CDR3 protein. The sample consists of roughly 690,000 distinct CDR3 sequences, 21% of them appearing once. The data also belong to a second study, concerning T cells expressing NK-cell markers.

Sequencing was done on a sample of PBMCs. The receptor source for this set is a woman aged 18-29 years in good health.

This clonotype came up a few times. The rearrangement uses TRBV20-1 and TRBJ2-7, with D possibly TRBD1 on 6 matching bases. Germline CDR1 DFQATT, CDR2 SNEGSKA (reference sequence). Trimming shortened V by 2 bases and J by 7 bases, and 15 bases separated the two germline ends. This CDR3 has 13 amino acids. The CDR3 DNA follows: TGCAGTGCTAGAACAGGGAGTAGGGGGGAGCAGTACTTC. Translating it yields CSARTGSRGEQYF.

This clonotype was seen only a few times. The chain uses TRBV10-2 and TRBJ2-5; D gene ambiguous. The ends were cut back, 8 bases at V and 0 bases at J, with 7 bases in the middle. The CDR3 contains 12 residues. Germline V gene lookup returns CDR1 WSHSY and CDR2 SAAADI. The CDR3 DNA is TGCGCCAGCGGTCCAAACCAAGAGACCCAGTACTTC. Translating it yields CASGPNQETQYF.

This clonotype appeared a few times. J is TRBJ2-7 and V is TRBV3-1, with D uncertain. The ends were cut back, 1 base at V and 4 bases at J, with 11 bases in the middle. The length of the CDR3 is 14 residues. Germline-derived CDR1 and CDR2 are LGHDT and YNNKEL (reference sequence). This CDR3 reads CASSQGRRAYEQYF. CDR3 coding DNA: TGTGCCAGCAGCCAAGGGCGAAGGGCGTACGAGCAGTACTTC.

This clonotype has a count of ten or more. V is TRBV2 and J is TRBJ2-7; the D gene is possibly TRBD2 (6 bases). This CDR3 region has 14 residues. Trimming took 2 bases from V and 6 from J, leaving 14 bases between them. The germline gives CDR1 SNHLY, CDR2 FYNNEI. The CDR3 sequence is CASSEQGLRGEQYF. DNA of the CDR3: TGTGCCAGCAGTGAACAGGGACTCCGAGGCGAGCAGTACTTC.

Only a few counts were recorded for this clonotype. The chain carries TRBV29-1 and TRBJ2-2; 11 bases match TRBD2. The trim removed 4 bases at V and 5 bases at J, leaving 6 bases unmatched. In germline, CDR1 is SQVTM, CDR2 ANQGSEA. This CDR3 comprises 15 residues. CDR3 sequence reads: CSVGPLAGGTGELFF. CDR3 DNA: TGCAGCGTTGGGCCCTTAGCGGGAGGGACCGGGGAGCTGTTTTTT.

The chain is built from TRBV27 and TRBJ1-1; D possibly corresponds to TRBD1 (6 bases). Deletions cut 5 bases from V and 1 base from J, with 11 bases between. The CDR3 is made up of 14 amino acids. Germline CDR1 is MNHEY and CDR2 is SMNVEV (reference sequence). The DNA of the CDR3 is TGTGCCAGCAGTCAGACAGGTCCGAACACTGAAGCTTTCTTT. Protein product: CASSQTGPNTEAFF.

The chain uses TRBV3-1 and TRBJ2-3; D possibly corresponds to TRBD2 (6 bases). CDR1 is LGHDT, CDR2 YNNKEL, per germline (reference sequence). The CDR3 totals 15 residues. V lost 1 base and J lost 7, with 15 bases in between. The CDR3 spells CASSQVLSSVHTQYF. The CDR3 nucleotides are TGTGCCAGCAGCCAAGTATTGTCTAGCGTACATACGCAGTATTTT.

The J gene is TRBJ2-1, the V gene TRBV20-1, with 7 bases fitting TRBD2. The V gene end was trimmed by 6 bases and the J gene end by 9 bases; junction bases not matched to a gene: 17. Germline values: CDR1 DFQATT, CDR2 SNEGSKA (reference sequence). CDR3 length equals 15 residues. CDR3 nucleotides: TGCAGTGCCTCCTGGTACGGGGGAGGGCGGCGTGAGCAGTTCTTC. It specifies CSASWYGGGRREQFF.

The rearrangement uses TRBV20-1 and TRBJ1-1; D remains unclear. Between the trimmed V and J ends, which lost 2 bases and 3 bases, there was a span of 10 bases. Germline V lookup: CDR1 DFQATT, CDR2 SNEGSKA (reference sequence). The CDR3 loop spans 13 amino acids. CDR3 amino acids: CSARRGSDTEAFF. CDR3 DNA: TGCAGTGCTAGAAGAGGGAGCGACACTGAAGCTTTCTTT.

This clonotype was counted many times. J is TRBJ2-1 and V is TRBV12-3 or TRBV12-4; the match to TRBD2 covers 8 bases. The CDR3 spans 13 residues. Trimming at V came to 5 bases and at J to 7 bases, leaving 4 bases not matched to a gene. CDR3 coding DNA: TGTGCCAGCAGTGTGGGACTAGGGAATGAGCAGTTCTTC. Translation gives CASSVGLGNEQFF.

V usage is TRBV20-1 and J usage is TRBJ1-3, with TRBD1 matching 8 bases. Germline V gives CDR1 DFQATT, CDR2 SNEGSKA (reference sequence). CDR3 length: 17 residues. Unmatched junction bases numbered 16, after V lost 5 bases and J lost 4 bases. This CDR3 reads CSAWDRPNLGLGNTIYF. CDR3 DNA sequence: TGCAGTGCTTGGGACAGGCCAAACCTAGGGCTGGGAAACACCATATATTTT.

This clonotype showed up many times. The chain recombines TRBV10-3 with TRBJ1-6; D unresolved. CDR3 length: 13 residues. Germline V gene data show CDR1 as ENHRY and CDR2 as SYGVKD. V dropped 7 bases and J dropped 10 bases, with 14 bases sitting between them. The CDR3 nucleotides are TGTGCCATCAAGCCGACCCTTGGATCACCCCTCCACTTT. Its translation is CAIKPTLGSPLHF.

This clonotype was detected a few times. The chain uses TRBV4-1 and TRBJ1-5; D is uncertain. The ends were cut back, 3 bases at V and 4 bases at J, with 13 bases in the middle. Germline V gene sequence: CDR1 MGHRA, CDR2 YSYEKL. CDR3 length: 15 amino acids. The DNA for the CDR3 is TGCGCCAGCAGCCAGAACACAGCTCCAAATCAGCCCCAGCATTTT. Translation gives CASSQNTAPNQPQHF.

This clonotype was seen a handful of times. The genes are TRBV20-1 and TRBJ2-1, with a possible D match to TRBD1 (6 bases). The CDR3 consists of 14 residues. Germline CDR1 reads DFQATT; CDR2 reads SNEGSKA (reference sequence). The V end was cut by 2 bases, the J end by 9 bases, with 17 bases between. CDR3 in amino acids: CSARLGGGESEQFF. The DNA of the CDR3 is TGCAGTGCTAGATTAGGGGGTGGGGAGAGTGAGCAGTTCTTC.

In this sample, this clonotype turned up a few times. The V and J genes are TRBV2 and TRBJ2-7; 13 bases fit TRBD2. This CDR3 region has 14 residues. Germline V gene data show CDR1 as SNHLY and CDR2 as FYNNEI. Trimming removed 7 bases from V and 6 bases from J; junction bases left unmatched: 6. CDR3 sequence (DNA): TGTGCCAGCATGCGGACTAGCGGGAGCAGCGAGCAGTACTTC. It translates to CASMRTSGSSEQYF.

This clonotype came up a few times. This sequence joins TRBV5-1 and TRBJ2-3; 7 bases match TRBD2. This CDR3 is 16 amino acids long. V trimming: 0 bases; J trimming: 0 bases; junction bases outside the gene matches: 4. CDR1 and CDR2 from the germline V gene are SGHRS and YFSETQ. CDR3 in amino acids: CASSLAGGGSTDTQYF. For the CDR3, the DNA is TGCGCCAGCAGCTTGGCTGGCGGGGGAAGCACAGATACGCAGTATTTT.

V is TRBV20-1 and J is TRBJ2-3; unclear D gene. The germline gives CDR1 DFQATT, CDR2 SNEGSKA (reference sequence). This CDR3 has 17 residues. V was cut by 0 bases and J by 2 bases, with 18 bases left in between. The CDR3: CSARDLARHSPTDTQYF. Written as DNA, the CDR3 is TGCAGTGCTAGAGATTTGGCTAGACACTCACCCACAGATACGCAGTATTTT.

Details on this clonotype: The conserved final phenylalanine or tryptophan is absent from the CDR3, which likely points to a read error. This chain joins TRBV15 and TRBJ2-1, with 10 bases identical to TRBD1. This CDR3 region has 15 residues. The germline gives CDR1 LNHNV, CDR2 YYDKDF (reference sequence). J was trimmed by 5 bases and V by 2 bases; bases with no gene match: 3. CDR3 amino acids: CATSRWDRGNNEQFS. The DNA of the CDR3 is TGTGCCACCAGCAGATGGGACAGGGGCAACAATGAGCAGTTCTCC.

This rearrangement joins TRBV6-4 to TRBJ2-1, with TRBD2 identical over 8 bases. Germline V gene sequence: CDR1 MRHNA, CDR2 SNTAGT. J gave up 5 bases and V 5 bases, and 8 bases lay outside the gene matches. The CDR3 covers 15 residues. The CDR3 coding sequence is TGTGCCAGCAGTTTGACGACTAGCGCTAACAATGAGCAGTTCTTC. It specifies CASSLTTSANNEQFF.

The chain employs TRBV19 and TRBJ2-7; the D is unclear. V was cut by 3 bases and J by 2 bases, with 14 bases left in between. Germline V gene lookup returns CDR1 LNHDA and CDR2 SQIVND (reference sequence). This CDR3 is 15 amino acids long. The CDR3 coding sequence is TGTGCCAGTAGTATCCGTCACCTGGGAACCTACGAGCAGTACTTC. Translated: CASSIRHLGTYEQYF.

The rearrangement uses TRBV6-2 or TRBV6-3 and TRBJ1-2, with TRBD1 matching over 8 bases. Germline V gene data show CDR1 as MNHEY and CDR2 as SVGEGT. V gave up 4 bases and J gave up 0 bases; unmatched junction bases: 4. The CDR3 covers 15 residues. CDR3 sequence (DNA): TGTGCCAGCAGTTTTGACAGGGGACCTAACTATGGCTACACCTTC. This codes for CASSFDRGPNYGYTF.

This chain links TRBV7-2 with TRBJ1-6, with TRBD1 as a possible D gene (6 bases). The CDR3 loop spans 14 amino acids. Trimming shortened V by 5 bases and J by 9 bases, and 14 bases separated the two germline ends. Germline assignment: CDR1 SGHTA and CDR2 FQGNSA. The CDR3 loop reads CASSHGGGGSPLHF. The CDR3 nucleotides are TGTGCCAGCAGCCACGGCGGGGGCGGTTCACCCCTCCACTTT.

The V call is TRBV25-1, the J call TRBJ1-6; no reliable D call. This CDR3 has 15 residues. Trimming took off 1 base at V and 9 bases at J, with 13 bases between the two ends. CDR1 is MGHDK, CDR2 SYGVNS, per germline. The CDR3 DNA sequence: TGTGCCAGCAGTGAATTGAGGGTGAAGGGTTCACCCCTCCACTTT. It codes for CASSELRVKGSPLHF.

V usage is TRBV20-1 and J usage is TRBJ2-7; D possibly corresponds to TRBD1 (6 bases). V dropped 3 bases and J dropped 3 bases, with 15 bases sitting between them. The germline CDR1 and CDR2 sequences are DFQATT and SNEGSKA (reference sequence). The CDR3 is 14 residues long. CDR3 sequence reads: CSASPPGQIYEQYF. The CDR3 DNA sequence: TGCAGTGCTAGCCCCCCGGGACAAATCTACGAGCAGTACTTC.

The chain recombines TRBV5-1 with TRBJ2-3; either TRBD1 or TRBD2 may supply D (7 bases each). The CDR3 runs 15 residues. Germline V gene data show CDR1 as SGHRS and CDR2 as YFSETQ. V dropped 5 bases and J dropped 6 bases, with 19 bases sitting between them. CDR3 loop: CASRGPSGTVDTQYF. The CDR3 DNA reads TGCGCCAGCAGAGGGCCCAGCGGGACAGTGGATACGCAGTATTTT. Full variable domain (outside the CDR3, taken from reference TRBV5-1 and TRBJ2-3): KAGVTQTPRYLIKTRGQQVTLSCSPISGHRSVSWYQQTPGQGLQFLFEYFSETQRNKGNFPGRFSGRQFSNSRSEMNVSTLELGDSALYLCASRGPSGTVDTQYFGPGTRLTVL.

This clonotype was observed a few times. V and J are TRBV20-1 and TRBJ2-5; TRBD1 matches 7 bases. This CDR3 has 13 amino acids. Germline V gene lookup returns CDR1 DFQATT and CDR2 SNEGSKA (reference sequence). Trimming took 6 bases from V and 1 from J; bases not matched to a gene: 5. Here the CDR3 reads CSAAQGLQETQYF. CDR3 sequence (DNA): TGCAGTGCGGCACAGGGGCTCCAAGAGACCCAGTACTTC.

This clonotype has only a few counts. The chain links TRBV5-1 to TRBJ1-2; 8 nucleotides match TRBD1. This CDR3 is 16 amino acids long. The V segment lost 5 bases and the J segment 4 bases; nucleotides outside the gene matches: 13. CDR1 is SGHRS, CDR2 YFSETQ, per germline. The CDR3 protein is CASRPSLGQATYGYTF. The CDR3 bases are TGCGCCAGCAGACCCTCCCTGGGACAGGCTACCTATGGCTACACCTTC.

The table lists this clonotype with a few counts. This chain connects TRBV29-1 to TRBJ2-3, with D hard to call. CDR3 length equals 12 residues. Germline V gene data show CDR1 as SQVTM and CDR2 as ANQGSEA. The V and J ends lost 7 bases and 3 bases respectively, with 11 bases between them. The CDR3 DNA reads TGCAGCGCGACGGTTCAAACAGATACGCAGTATTTT. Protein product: CSATVQTDTQYF.

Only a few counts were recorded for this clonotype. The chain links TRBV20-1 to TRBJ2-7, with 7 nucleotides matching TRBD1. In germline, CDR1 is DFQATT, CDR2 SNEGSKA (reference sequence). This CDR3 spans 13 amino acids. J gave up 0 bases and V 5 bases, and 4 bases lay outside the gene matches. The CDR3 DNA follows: TGCAGTGCTGGACAGGCGACCTCCTACGAGCAGTACTTC. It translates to CSAGQATSYEQYF.

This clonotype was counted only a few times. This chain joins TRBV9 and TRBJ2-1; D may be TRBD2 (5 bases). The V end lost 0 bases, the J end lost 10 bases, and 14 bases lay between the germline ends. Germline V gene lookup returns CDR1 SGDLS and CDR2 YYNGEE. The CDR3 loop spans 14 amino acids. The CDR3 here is CASSVAGGLNEQFF. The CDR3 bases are TGTGCCAGCAGCGTAGCGGGCGGGTTGAACGAGCAGTTCTTC.

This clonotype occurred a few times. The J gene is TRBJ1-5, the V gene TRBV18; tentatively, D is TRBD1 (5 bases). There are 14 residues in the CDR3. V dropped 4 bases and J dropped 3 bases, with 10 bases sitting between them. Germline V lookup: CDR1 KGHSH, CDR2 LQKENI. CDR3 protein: CASSQTGFNQPQHF. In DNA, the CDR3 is TGTGCCAGCTCACAAACAGGCTTCAATCAGCCCCAGCATTTT.